The rows below give T cell receptor beta chains drawn from one sample of a study of regulatory T cells in long-lasting Graves disease. MiXCR, run by TCRdb on the multiplex PCR reads, gives a single entry per CDR3 protein. The sample lists 530,000 or so distinct CDR3 sequences; more than 15% were seen once. The same data also contributed to another study, on T cells in Graves' hyperthyroidism and ophthalmopathy.

The sequences come from peripheral blood mononuclear cells (PBMCs), collected at new diagnosis, from a patient treated with antithyroid drugs. The receptor source for this set is a man aged 18 to 29 with Graves disease. The CDR3 runs from the conserved cysteine through the conserved F or W. A D gene is named only where the DNA matches it firmly. Only part of the rows carry a size: once, few, many, or a class if the clone is expanded.

V: TRBV12-3/TRBV12-4; size: many; D: NA; J: TRBJ2-1; DNA: TGTGCCAGCAGCCCAAGACAGACCAGCTCCTACAATGAGCAGTTCTTC; CDR3: CASSPRQTSSYNEQFF
V: TRBV7-3; size: many; D: NA; J: TRBJ2-6; DNA: TGTGCCAGCAGCTCCCGGACAGTCGCTGGGGCCAACGTCCTGACTTTC; CDR3: CASSSRTVAGANVLTF
V: TRBV15; size: NA; D: TRBD1; J: TRBJ1-3; DNA: TGTGCCACCAGCAGAATATCAGGGGGATTTGCTGGAAACACCATATATTTT; CDR3: CATSRISGGFAGNTIYF
V: TRBV28; size: many; D: NA; J: TRBJ1-2; DNA: TGTGCCAGCAGTTTAGGTCCTCAGACGGGAAACTATGGCTACACCTTC; CDR3: CASSLGPQTGNYGYTF
V: TRBV6-1; size: many; D: TRBD1; J: TRBJ2-5; DNA: TGTGCCAGCAGCCCCTCGGGACAGGCGATCCAAGAGACCCAGTACTTC; CDR3: CASSPSGQAIQETQYF
V: TRBV28; size: many; D: NA; J: TRBJ2-7; DNA: TGTGCCAGCAGTTTCCCGGTCTCGGGCCCCTACGAGCAGTACTTC; CDR3: CASSFPVSGPYEQYF
V: TRBV27; size: many; D: NA; J: TRBJ1-1; DNA: TGTGCCAGCGCGTCCCGGGACATAGTAAACACTGAAGCTTTCTTT; CDR3: CASASRDIVNTEAFF
V: TRBV20-1; size: NA; D: NA; J: TRBJ1-1; DNA: TGCAGTGCTAGATATCGCCTGGGGAGGGGCGCGGAAGCTTTCTTT; CDR3: CSARYRLGRGAEAFF
V: TRBV30; size: NA; D: NA; J: TRBJ1-5; DNA: TGTGCCTGGGGGGGGATCCCCCTTAGGCAGCCCCAGCATTTT; CDR3: CAWGGIPLRQPQHF
V: TRBV28; size: many; D: NA; J: TRBJ2-7; DNA: TGTGCCAGCAGTTCGGCCCGCCAGTTTTACAGATCCTACGAGCAGTACTTC; CDR3: CASSSARQFYRSYEQYF
V: TRBV7-2; size: many; D: NA; J: TRBJ1-5; DNA: TGTGCCAGCAGCTTAGGAGGTGTCAGGAATCAGCCCCAGCATTTT; CDR3: CASSLGGVRNQPQHF
V: TRBV28; size: many; D: NA; J: TRBJ1-2; DNA: TGTGCCAGCAGTTTCGAGAAAAGCAACCTGTATTATGGCTACACCTTC; CDR3: CASSFEKSNLYYGYTF
V: TRBV28; size: NA; D: TRBD2; J: TRBJ2-3; DNA: TGTGCCAGCAGTTTGGGACTAGCGGAGAACACAGATACGCAGTATTTT; CDR3: CASSLGLAENTDTQYF
V: TRBV12-3/TRBV12-4; size: many; D: NA; J: TRBJ1-1; DNA: TGTGCCAGCAGTTTAGCAGGGGGGGCTTTCTTT; CDR3: CASSLAGGAFF